The rows below give T cell receptor beta chains drawn from one sample of a study of cytomegalovirus exposure and HLA in healthy donors. Generated by immunoSEQ multiplex PCR, the TCRdb table keeps only in-frame clones and is missing some. This table has around 140,000 clones, around 78% appearing once. The sequenced sample consisted of PBMCs. These receptors all come from a woman in her late teens or twenties in good health and CMV-seropositive. CDR3s include the opening cysteine and the closing phenylalanine or tryptophan. The D gene is left open where the match is weak. Size tells how often a clone was seen (once, few, many) or the class of an expanded clone, and some rows leave it out.

CDR3 length	D gene	clone size	V gene	J gene	CDR3 DNA	CDR3 protein
13	.	.	TRBV29-1	TRBJ1-5	TGCAGCGCCGTGGACAACGGGAATCAGCCCCAGCATTTT	CSAVDNGNQPQHF
14	.	.	TRBV10-1	TRBJ1-1	TGCGCCAGCAGTGCTCGGGGGGTCGGCACTGAAGCTTTCTTT	CASSARGVGTEAFF
14	.	.	TRBV19	TRBJ2-7	TGTGCCAGTAGTCCCCGGGGGACCTACTACGAGCAGTACTTC	CASSPRGTYYEQYF
15	TRBD1	.	TRBV5-1	TRBJ2-3	TGCGCCAGCAGCAAAGGACAGGCCAGGACAGATACGCAGTATTTT	CASSKGQARTDTQYF
13	.	.	TRBV7-8	TRBJ1-6	TGTGCCAGCAGCTCAACAGGGAATTCACCCCTCCACTTT	CASSSTGNSPLHF
12	TRBD1	.	TRBV7-2	TRBJ2-7	TGTGCCAGCAGCTTCGGGACAGAGGAGCAGTACTTC	CASSFGTEEQYF
13	.	.	TRBV18	TRBJ1-1	TGTGCCAGCTCTCCGACAGTAGACACTGAAGCTTTCTTT	CASSPTVDTEAFF
16	.	many	TRBV4-3	TRBJ1-3	TGCGCCAGCAGCCAAGGTCGGAGCAGCTCTGGAAACACCATATATTTT	CASSQGRSSSGNTIYF
13	TRBD1	.	TRBV5-1	TRBJ2-7	TGCGCCAGCAGCTGGGACAGGGACTACGAGCAGTACTTC	CASSWDRDYEQYF
14	TRBD2	.	TRBV7-2	TRBJ2-7	TGTGCCAGCAGCTTAAGGGCTAGCGGGGGAGAGCAGTACTTC	CASSLRASGGEQYF
14	.	few	TRBV6-5	TRBJ1-1	TGTGCCAGCAGTGAATATACAGGGAGGGCTGAAGCTTTCTTT	CASSEYTGRAEAFF
12	.	.	TRBV5-6	TRBJ2-5	TGTGCCAGCAGCTTCTCTGTAGAGACCCAGTACTTC	CASSFSVETQYF
12	.	.	TRBV6-6	TRBJ1-5	TGTGCCAGCGATAACAGGGATCAGCCCCAGCATTTT	CASDNRDQPQHF
15	.	.	TRBV6-5	TRBJ2-7	TGTGCCAGCAGGCGCCAAGCGGACAGCTCCTACGAGCAGTACTTC	CASRRQADSSYEQYF
13	.	.	TRBV6-5	TRBJ1-2	TGTGCCAGCAGTGCGACGGAGGATTATGGCTACACCTTC	CASSATEDYGYTF
13	TRBD1	.	TRBV19	TRBJ2-5	TGTGCCAGTAGTTCAGGGACAGGCGAGACCCAGTACTTC	CASSSGTGETQYF
15	.	.	TRBV28	TRBJ2-5	TGTGCCAGCAGTTTGAGGTCAGCCACCCAAGAGACCCAGTACTTC	CASSLRSATQETQYF
15	TRBD1	.	TRBV5-6	TRBJ1-6	TGTGCCAGCAGCTTGGTGGTACAGGGGGCATCACCCCTCCACTTT	CASSLVVQGASPLHF
11	.	once	TRBV11-2	TRBJ2-5	TGTGCCAGCAGCCGCGGAGAGACCCAGTACTTC	CASSRGETQYF
15	TRBD1	.	TRBV6-5	TRBJ2-2	TGTGCCAGCAGGTCGGACAGGGCGAACACCGGGGAGCTGTTTTTT	CASRSDRANTGELFF
14	TRBD2	.	TRBV7-6	TRBJ2-5	TGTGCCAGCAGCTTGGGGGGGAGGCAAGAGACCCAGTACTTC	CASSLGGRQETQYF
14	.	.	TRBV6-1	TRBJ2-3	TGTGCCAGCAGTGGGTTTGAGGCGCGGGATACGCAGTATTTT	CASSGFEARDTQYF
15	.	.	TRBV27	TRBJ1-6	TGTGCCAGCAGTTTAGACAGTTCCTATAATTCACCCCTCCACTTT	CASSLDSSYNSPLHF